A selection of T cell receptor beta chains follows, all from one sample in a study of blood T cell repertoires in COVID-19. Repertoires were generated with immunoSEQ multiplex PCR, while TCRdb's copy carries only in-frame clones and drops some. The repertoire holds about 200,000 clones, roughly nine tenths seen once, with more than 0.7% in the top ten. The material sequenced was peripheral blood. These receptors were obtained from a woman in her sixties or seventies with acute or convalescent COVID-19. CDR3s include the opening cysteine and the closing phenylalanine or tryptophan. The D gene is left open where the match is weak. The listing skips clone size in some rows; elsewhere it reads once, few, many or a size class.

J gene: TRBJ1-4
V gene: TRBV5-1
clone size: few
D gene: TRBD1
CDR3 protein: CASSSFGTGDEKLFF
CDR3 DNA: TGCGCCAGCAGCTCATTTGGGACAGGGGACGAAAAACTGTTTTTT

J gene: TRBJ2-7
V gene: TRBV4-1
clone size: NA
D gene: NA
CDR3 protein: CASSRLTTRGSYEQYF
CDR3 DNA: TGCGCCAGCAGCCGTCTAACTACCCGGGGCTCCTACGAGCAGTACTTC

J gene: TRBJ2-7
V gene: TRBV3-1/TRBV3-2
clone size: NA
D gene: TRBD2
CDR3 protein: CASSPSRTSGRRPYEQYF
CDR3 DNA: TGTGCCAGCAGCCCCTCCCGGACTAGCGGGAGGCGCCCCTACGAGCAGTACTTC

J gene: TRBJ1-2
V gene: TRBV3-1/TRBV3-2
clone size: once
D gene: NA
CDR3 protein: CASSQGGWDTNGYTF
CDR3 DNA: TGTGCCAGCAGCCAAGGAGGGTGGGATACTAATGGCTACACCTTC

J gene: TRBJ2-4
V gene: TRBV12-5
clone size: NA
D gene: TRBD2
CDR3 protein: CASGPTSGGAKNIQYF
CDR3 DNA: TGTGCTAGTGGACCCACTAGCGGGGGAGCCAAAAACATTCAGTACTTC

J gene: TRBJ2-2
V gene: TRBV19
clone size: NA
D gene: NA
CDR3 protein: CASSARGPLNTGELFF
CDR3 DNA: TGTGCCAGTAGTGCCAGGGGACCCTTGAACACCGGGGAGCTGTTTTTT

J gene: TRBJ2-5
V gene: TRBV29-1
clone size: NA
D gene: TRBD1
CDR3 protein: CSVYSGTGARTQYF
CDR3 DNA: TGCAGCGTTTACTCGGGGACAGGGGCCAGGACCCAGTACTTC

J gene: TRBJ2-7
V gene: TRBV10-3
clone size: NA
D gene: NA
CDR3 protein: CAISESAATAYEQYF
CDR3 DNA: TGTGCCATCAGTGAGTCTGCGGCGACGGCCTACGAGCAGTACTTC

J gene: TRBJ2-3
V gene: TRBV5-5
clone size: NA
D gene: NA
CDR3 protein: CASSLRSGQTDTQYF
CDR3 DNA: TGTGCCAGCAGCTTGAGGTCAGGGCAGACAGATACGCAGTATTTT

J gene: TRBJ1-4
V gene: TRBV2
clone size: NA
D gene: TRBD1
CDR3 protein: CASSILTQDRVNEKLFF
CDR3 DNA: TGTGCCAGCAGTATATTAACCCAGGACAGGGTTAATGAAAAACTGTTTTTT

J gene: TRBJ1-2
V gene: TRBV2
clone size: NA
D gene: NA
CDR3 protein: CASLKDGEDAQLYGYTF
CDR3 DNA: TGTGCCAGCCTTAAGGACGGGGAGGATGCTCAATTGTATGGCTACACCTTC

J gene: TRBJ1-1
V gene: TRBV12-3/TRBV12-4
clone size: NA
D gene: NA
CDR3 protein: CASSFPGNAEAFF
CDR3 DNA: TGTGCCAGCAGTTTCCCGGGAAACGCTGAAGCTTTCTTT

J gene: TRBJ1-2
V gene: TRBV29-1
clone size: NA
D gene: TRBD1
CDR3 protein: CSVERWGGQGNYGYTF
CDR3 DNA: TGCAGCGTTGAAAGGTGGGGGGGACAGGGAAACTATGGCTACACCTTC

J gene: TRBJ2-2
V gene: TRBV10-2
clone size: once
D gene: TRBD1
CDR3 protein: CASSDPPDRITGELFF
CDR3 DNA: TGCGCCAGCAGTGACCCGCCGGACAGGATTACCGGGGAGCTGTTTTTT

J gene: TRBJ1-3
V gene: TRBV6-5
clone size: NA
D gene: NA
CDR3 protein: CASSLRGVGIYF
CDR3 DNA: TGTGCCAGCTCCCTCCGGGGGGTTGGCATATATTTT

J gene: TRBJ2-3
V gene: TRBV21-1
clone size: NA
D gene: NA
CDR3 protein: CASSKAATSGVDTQYF
CDR3 DNA: TGTGCCAGCAGCAAAGCGGCGACTAGCGGGGTGGATACGCAGTATTTT

J gene: TRBJ2-6
V gene: TRBV29-1
clone size: NA
D gene: TRBD1
CDR3 protein: CSVEILPGQGAGANVLTF
CDR3 DNA: TGCAGCGTTGAAATCCTTCCAGGACAGGGAGCCGGGGCCAACGTCCTGACTTTC

J gene: TRBJ1-3
V gene: TRBV13
clone size: NA
D gene: NA
CDR3 protein: CASSLTGPLSGNTIYF
CDR3 DNA: TGTGCCAGCAGCTTAACAGGCCCCCTCTCTGGAAACACCATATATTTT

J gene: TRBJ2-7
V gene: TRBV4-1
clone size: few
D gene: TRBD1
CDR3 protein: CASSQAGRTGVKNEQYF
CDR3 DNA: TGCGCCAGCAGCCAAGCGGGGAGGACAGGGGTTAAAAACGAGCAGTACTTC

J gene: TRBJ2-1
V gene: TRBV5-1
clone size: NA
D gene: TRBD2
CDR3 protein: CASSGTSGRADEQFF
CDR3 DNA: TGCGCCAGCAGCGGGACTAGCGGGAGAGCCGATGAGCAGTTCTTC

J gene: TRBJ2-3
V gene: TRBV19
clone size: NA
D gene: TRBD2
CDR3 protein: CASSIGSRLAGTDTQYF
CDR3 DNA: TGTGCCAGTAGTATAGGGTCGAGACTAGCGGGAACAGATACGCAGTATTTT

J gene: TRBJ2-1
V gene: TRBV5-8
clone size: NA
D gene: NA
CDR3 protein: CASSFYRTGTLYNEQFF
CDR3 DNA: TGTGCCAGCAGCTTTTACCGTACCGGGACACTTTACAATGAGCAGTTCTTC

J gene: TRBJ1-1
V gene: TRBV6-5
clone size: NA
D gene: TRBD1
CDR3 protein: CASLGTGMNTEAFF
CDR3 DNA: TGTGCCAGCCTAGGGACAGGGATGAACACTGAAGCTTTCTTT

J gene: TRBJ1-3
V gene: TRBV10-3
clone size: NA
D gene: TRBD1
CDR3 protein: CAIRRQGNRHTIYF
CDR3 DNA: TGTGCCATCAGGAGACAGGGGAATCGACACACCATATATTTT

J gene: TRBJ1-1
V gene: TRBV5-6
clone size: NA
D gene: NA
CDR3 protein: CASSLLRATNTEAFF
CDR3 DNA: TGTGCCAGCAGCCTGCTGAGGGCGACGAACACTGAAGCTTTCTTT

J gene: TRBJ2-1
V gene: TRBV28
clone size: NA
D gene: NA
CDR3 protein: CASSRREPYNEQFF
CDR3 DNA: TGTGCCAGCAGTAGGCGGGAACCTTACAATGAGCAGTTCTTC

J gene: TRBJ2-2
V gene: TRBV19
clone size: once
D gene: TRBD1
CDR3 protein: CASSRDRPRTGELFF
CDR3 DNA: TGTGCCAGTAGTAGGGACAGGCCGAGGACCGGGGAGCTGTTTTTT

J gene: TRBJ2-5
V gene: TRBV19
clone size: NA
D gene: TRBD2
CDR3 protein: CASSPPLAGVGKTQYF
CDR3 DNA: TGTGCCAGTAGTCCTCCCCTAGCGGGAGTTGGAAAGACCCAGTACTTC

J gene: TRBJ2-2
V gene: TRBV6-2/TRBV6-3
clone size: NA
D gene: TRBD1
CDR3 protein: CASSPPGQVRTGELFF
CDR3 DNA: TGTGCCAGCAGCCCTCCGGGACAGGTTAGGACCGGGGAGCTGTTTTTT

J gene: TRBJ2-5
V gene: TRBV3-1/TRBV3-2
clone size: NA
D gene: NA
CDR3 protein: CASSHEGGETQYF
CDR3 DNA: TGTGCCAGCAGCCATGAGGGGGGGGAGACCCAGTACTTC

J gene: TRBJ2-1
V gene: TRBV19
clone size: NA
D gene: NA
CDR3 protein: CASSSGVRTNEQFF
CDR3 DNA: TGTGCCAGTAGTTCCGGGGTTAGGACCAATGAGCAGTTCTTC

J gene: TRBJ1-2
V gene: TRBV5-4
clone size: NA
D gene: NA
CDR3 protein: CASSLAQGMGGYTF
CDR3 DNA: TGTGCCAGCAGCTTGGCACAGGGAATGGGTGGCTACACCTTC

J gene: TRBJ2-4
V gene: TRBV29-1
clone size: NA
D gene: TRBD2
CDR3 protein: CSVRTSGNIQYF
CDR3 DNA: TGCAGCGTGAGGACTAGCGGAAACATTCAGTACTTC

J gene: TRBJ1-2
V gene: TRBV6-5
clone size: NA
D gene: NA
CDR3 protein: CASSPTHSRAGYTF
CDR3 DNA: TGTGCCAGCAGTCCCACCCATTCCAGGGCCGGCTACACCTTC

J gene: TRBJ2-3
V gene: TRBV2
clone size: NA
D gene: NA
CDR3 protein: CASFGTYTDTQYF
CDR3 DNA: TGTGCCAGCTTCGGGACTTACACAGATACGCAGTATTTT

J gene: TRBJ2-7
V gene: TRBV6-2/TRBV6-3
clone size: NA
D gene: TRBD1
CDR3 protein: CASSSVGTGSQEQYF
CDR3 DNA: TGTGCCAGCAGTTCCGTCGGGACAGGGAGTCAGGAGCAGTACTTC

J gene: TRBJ2-3
V gene: TRBV29-1
clone size: NA
D gene: NA
CDR3 protein: CIVTRTGTDTQYF
CDR3 DNA: TGCATCGTTACCCGCACGGGCACAGATACGCAGTATTTT

J gene: TRBJ1-2
V gene: TRBV6-5
clone size: NA
D gene: NA
CDR3 protein: CASRAGAYGYTF
CDR3 DNA: TGTGCCAGCAGAGCGGGGGCTTATGGCTACACCTTC

J gene: TRBJ1-4
V gene: TRBV4-2
clone size: few
D gene: NA
CDR3 protein: CASSPGQPQTNEKLFF
CDR3 DNA: TGTGCCAGCAGCCCAGGACAGCCTCAAACTAATGAAAAACTGTTTTTT

J gene: TRBJ2-1
V gene: TRBV10-1
clone size: NA
D gene: NA
CDR3 protein: CASSESSGRNEQFF
CDR3 DNA: TGCGCCAGCAGTGAATCAAGCGGGCGTAATGAGCAGTTCTTC

J gene: TRBJ1-3
V gene: TRBV15
clone size: few
D gene: TRBD1
CDR3 protein: CATSRDMTGSGNTIYF
CDR3 DNA: TGTGCCACCAGCAGAGATATGACAGGGTCTGGAAACACCATATATTTT

J gene: TRBJ2-7
V gene: TRBV7-9
clone size: NA
D gene: TRBD1
CDR3 protein: CASSLVGQGSEQYF
CDR3 DNA: TGTGCCAGCAGCTTAGTGGGACAGGGCTCCGAGCAGTACTTC

J gene: TRBJ2-4
V gene: TRBV21-1
clone size: NA
D gene: NA
CDR3 protein: CASSDRTGLGHLAKNIQYF
CDR3 DNA: TGTGCCAGCAGCGACCGGACAGGCTTAGGCCATCTAGCCAAAAACATTCAGTACTTC

J gene: TRBJ2-1
V gene: TRBV29-1
clone size: few
D gene: NA
CDR3 protein: CSVDIEQFF
CDR3 DNA: TGCAGCGTTGACATTGAGCAGTTCTTC

J gene: TRBJ2-3
V gene: TRBV10-2
clone size: NA
D gene: NA
CDR3 protein: CASSPGVDTQYF
CDR3 DNA: TGCGCCAGCAGCCCGGGTGTAGATACGCAGTATTTT

J gene: TRBJ1-5
V gene: TRBV7-9
clone size: NA
D gene: NA
CDR3 protein: CASSLDGVGTYSNQPQHF
CDR3 DNA: TGTGCCAGCAGCTTAGACGGAGTCGGGACATATAGCAATCAGCCCCAGCATTTT

J gene: TRBJ2-7
V gene: TRBV28
clone size: NA
D gene: NA
CDR3 protein: CASSGQLYEQYF
CDR3 DNA: TGTGCCAGCAGCGGACAGCTCTACGAGCAGTACTTC

J gene: TRBJ1-2
V gene: TRBV7-6
clone size: NA
D gene: NA
CDR3 protein: CASSSHRGGLGVIYGYTF
CDR3 DNA: TGTGCCAGCAGCTCACACCGGGGAGGGCTCGGGGTTATCTATGGCTACACCTTC

J gene: TRBJ1-2
V gene: TRBV5-4
clone size: once
D gene: NA
CDR3 protein: CASSFPGPQGGYTF
CDR3 DNA: TGTGCCAGCAGCTTTCCCGGGCCCCAGGGAGGCTACACCTTC

J gene: TRBJ2-5
V gene: TRBV19
clone size: NA
D gene: TRBD1
CDR3 protein: CASRRPGQGAETQYF
CDR3 DNA: TGTGCCAGTCGACGGCCGGGACAGGGTGCAGAGACCCAGTACTTC

J gene: TRBJ1-4
V gene: TRBV5-4
clone size: NA
D gene: NA
CDR3 protein: CASSLGVPTNEKLFF
CDR3 DNA: TGTGCCAGCAGCTTGGGAGTCCCAACTAATGAAAAACTGTTTTTT

J gene: TRBJ1-2
V gene: TRBV28
clone size: NA
D gene: NA
CDR3 protein: CASSLGQGLYGYTF
CDR3 DNA: TGTGCCAGCAGTTTGGGGCAGGGGCTCTATGGCTACACCTTC

J gene: TRBJ1-1
V gene: TRBV5-1
clone size: NA
D gene: NA
CDR3 protein: CASRNEINTEAFF
CDR3 DNA: TGCGCCAGCAGGAACGAGATTAACACTGAAGCTTTCTTT

J gene: TRBJ1-3
V gene: TRBV12-5
clone size: once
D gene: TRBD1
CDR3 protein: CASGIGTVSGNTIYF
CDR3 DNA: TGTGCTAGTGGTATAGGGACAGTCTCTGGAAACACCATATATTTT

J gene: TRBJ1-4
V gene: TRBV25-1
clone size: NA
D gene: NA
CDR3 protein: CASSRGREKLFF
CDR3 DNA: TGTGCCAGCAGTAGAGGTCGTGAAAAACTGTTTTTT